A single sample is the source of the 8 T cell receptor beta chains below, sequenced in a study of cytomegalovirus exposure and HLA in healthy donors. Clones were read by immunoSEQ multiplex PCR, and TCRdb kept only the in-frame ones, dropping some. The sample consists of 150,000 or so clones, about 86% of them appearing once. The sample comprised PBMCs. These receptors were obtained from a human donor in good health.

The chain has TRBV7-8 and TRBJ1-2; TRBD1 aligns across 10 bases. The trim removed 0 bases at V and 4 bases at J, leaving 5 bases unmatched. There are 16 residues in the CDR3. Germline V gene lookup returns CDR1 SGHVS and CDR2 FQNEAQ. Here the CDR3 DNA reads TGTGCCAGCAGCTTAGCACCCGGGACAGGGGTCTATGGCTACACCTTC. Amino acids: CASSLAPGTGVYGYTF.

The V call is TRBV6-5, the J call TRBJ1-3; D gene unclear. Germline values: CDR1 MNHEY, CDR2 SVGAGI. V was cut by 0 bases and J by 5 bases, with 8 bases left in between. The CDR3 totals 14 residues. The CDR3 sequence is CASSYSERRNTIYF. In nucleotides, the CDR3 is TGTGCCAGCAGTTACTCGGAGAGGAGAAACACCATATATTTT.

The V and J genes are TRBV6-4 and TRBJ2-1; 12 bases line up with TRBD2. Germline trimming cut 4 bases from V and 3 bases from J; bases unmatched to any gene: 1. The CDR3 length is 15 residues. CDR1 MRHNA and CDR2 SNTAGT come from the germline V gene. The CDR3, as DNA: TGTGCCAGCAGTGGGACTAGCGGGGACTACAATGAGCAGTTCTTC. This codes for CASSGTSGDYNEQFF.

This chain connects TRBV28 to TRBJ2-2, with 7 bases fitting TRBD2. Germline V gene sequence: CDR1 MDHEN, CDR2 SYDVKM. CDR3 length: 17 residues. V shed 3 bases, J shed 1 base, and the junction held 8 bases outside the gene matches. CDR3 loop: CASSLLGGTRNTGELFF. CDR3 coding DNA: TGTGCCAGCAGTTTGTTGGGAGGGACCCGGAACACCGGGGAGCTGTTTTTT. Drawing the rest from reference TRBV28 and TRBJ2-2, the complete variable domain is DVKVTQSSRYLVKRTGEKVFLECVQDMDHENMFWYRQDPGLGLRLIYFSYDVKMKEKGDIPEGYSVSREKKERFSLILESASTNQTSMYLCASSLLGGTRNTGELFFGEGSRLTVL.

V gene TRBV6-1 combines with J gene TRBJ2-6; D possibly corresponds to TRBD1 (6 bases). This CDR3 contains 18 residues. V lost 4 bases and J 0 bases, leaving 16 bases between the germline ends. Germline assignment: CDR1 MNHNS and CDR2 SASEGT. Here the CDR3 DNA reads TGTGCCAGCAGTGTACCAGACAGAGGGGGCTCTGGGGCCAACGTCCTGACTTTC. It yields the protein CASSVPDRGGSGANVLTF.

V is TRBV5-1 and J is TRBJ1-2, with D tentatively TRBD1 (6 bases). Germline CDR1 reads SGHRS; CDR2 reads YFSETQ. V was trimmed by 4 bases and J by 2 bases, leaving 9 bases between them. CDR3 length equals 13 residues. This CDR3 is CASSPTGNYGYTF. The CDR3, as DNA: TGCGCCAGCAGCCCGACAGGAAACTATGGCTACACCTTC.

The J gene is TRBJ1-6, the V gene TRBV2; the D gene is possibly TRBD1 (5 bases). There are 12 residues in the CDR3. V was shortened by 8 bases and J by 10 bases, with 12 bases between the two germline ends. CDR1 is SNHLY and CDR2 is FYNNEI in the germline V gene. In DNA, the CDR3 is TGTGCCAGCGAAGGGGTTATCTCACCCCTCCACTTT. Protein: CASEGVISPLHF.

The chain couples TRBV7-6 to TRBJ1-1, with no clear D. The CDR3 covers 15 residues. Trimming shortened V by 5 bases and J by 5 bases, and 18 bases separated the two germline ends. Germline CDR1 SGHVS, CDR2 FNYEAQ. CDR3 coding DNA: TGTGCCAGCAGCATCAATCCGGACGGCGGGACTGAAGCTTTCTTT. It encodes CASSINPDGGTEAFF.